This TCR beta chain was recovered during a study of blood T cell repertoires in COVID-19 (dated by TCRdb to between 2020 and 2021). In the study overall: Collaborator samples came from the United States, Italy and Spain and covered acute and convalescent phases of COVID-19. Where available, HLA class I and class II types were obtained from metadata supplied by the sample provider rather than from assay-based typing. The repertoires were made available in a free public database intended to serve as a resource for research on the immune response to SARS-CoV-2. Nearly every sample came with metadata listing a de-identified subject ID, COVID-19 status, age in years and sex. The dataset comprised deeply sampled blood TCRbeta repertoires from subjects exposed to, actively infected with, or recovered from COVID-19. The material from the prospective study consisted of cDNA or gDNA derived from T cells, B-cell-depleted T cells, or PBMCs. Samples came from the ongoing ImmuneRACE study (first 160 participants) plus 1,254 subjects from 6 global collaborators. The paper as a whole reports these results and caveats: The quantity of clinical and demographic metadata differed by source and by participant and was supplied without curation.

The CDR3 goes from the cysteine to the phenylalanine over 14 residues. Only CDR3 DNA is held: 42 bases, read in frame from base 1. CDR1 SNHLY and CDR2 FYNNEI are derived from the germline V gene. Germline trimming: 6 bases from V, 6 bases from J; junction bases outside gene matches: 6. Remarks on this clone: This receptor's antigen is unknown. No per-base quality is available; no much larger clone lies one base away.

Participants in the prospective study were aged 18 to 89 years, lived in 20 to 25 United States geographic areas, and enrolled through a virtual design. Cohort assignment in the prospective study relied on participant-reported clinical history from a screening survey and a study questionnaire. Mobile phlebotomists in the prospective study collected whole blood, serum and a nasopharyngeal or oropharyngeal swab from every participant. Prospective study participants could optionally give additional blood draws and questionnaires over an approximately 2-month period. Prospective study blood samples were shipped either frozen or at room temperature before DNA extraction. TCRbeta CDR3 regions were amplified from genomic DNA using the immunoSEQ Assay, a bias-controlled multiplex PCR. As for the authors' bioinformatics: The number of nucleated cells in each sample was estimated by amplification of reference gene primers within the assay. To quantify the absolute abundance of each unique TCRbeta CDR3 rearrangement, sequence reads were collapsed and filtered. For each sample, productive Simpson clonality was calculated by taking the square root of Simpson's diversity index across productive rearrangements. TCRdb provides this immuneACCESS table in a form limited to in-frame rearrangements. Some clones are lacking; in checked studies, under half of them reflect an unresolved V gene, and why the rest are absent is not known. V, J and clone size are taken as reported in that table, and D and trimming were inferred from the DNA itself. A total of approximately 450,000 clones appear in this sample, 87% of them only once. The ten largest clones capture just under 2% of the sample.

The chain is assembled from TRBV2 and TRBJ2-4; TRBD2 matches 9 bases in the middle. The sequenced sample was PBMCs or T cells enriched from blood (not recorded which). The sequence derives from a woman aged 18-29 years with acute COVID-19. The DNA is TGTGCCAGCAGGAGGGTGACTAGCGGAAACATTCAGTACTTC. This gives the protein CASRRVTSGNIQYF.